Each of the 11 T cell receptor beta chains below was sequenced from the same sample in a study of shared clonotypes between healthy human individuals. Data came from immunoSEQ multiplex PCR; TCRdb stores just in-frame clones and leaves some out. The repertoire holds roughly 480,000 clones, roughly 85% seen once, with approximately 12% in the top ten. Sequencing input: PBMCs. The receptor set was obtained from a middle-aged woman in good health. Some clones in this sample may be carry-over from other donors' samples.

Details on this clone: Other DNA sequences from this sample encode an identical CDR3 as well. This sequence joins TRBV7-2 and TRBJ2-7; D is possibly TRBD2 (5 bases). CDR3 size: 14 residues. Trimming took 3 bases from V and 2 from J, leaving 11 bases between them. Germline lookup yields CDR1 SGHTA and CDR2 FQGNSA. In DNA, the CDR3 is TGTGCCAGCAGCTTTGGAACGGGAACCTACGAGCAGTACTTC. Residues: CASSFGTGTYEQYF.

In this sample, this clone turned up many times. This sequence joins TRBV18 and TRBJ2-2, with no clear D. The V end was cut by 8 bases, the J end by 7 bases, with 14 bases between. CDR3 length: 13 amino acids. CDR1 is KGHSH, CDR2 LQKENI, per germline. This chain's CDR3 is CASLDPRIGELFF. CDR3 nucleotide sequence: TGTGCCAGCCTGGACCCAAGAATCGGGGAGCTGTTTTTT.

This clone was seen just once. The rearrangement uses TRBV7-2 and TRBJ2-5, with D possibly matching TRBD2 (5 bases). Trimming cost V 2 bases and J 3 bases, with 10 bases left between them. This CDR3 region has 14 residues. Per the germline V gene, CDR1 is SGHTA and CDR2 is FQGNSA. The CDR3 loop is CASSLRGREETQYF. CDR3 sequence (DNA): TGTGCCAGCAGCTTACGGGGTAGGGAAGAGACCCAGTACTTC.

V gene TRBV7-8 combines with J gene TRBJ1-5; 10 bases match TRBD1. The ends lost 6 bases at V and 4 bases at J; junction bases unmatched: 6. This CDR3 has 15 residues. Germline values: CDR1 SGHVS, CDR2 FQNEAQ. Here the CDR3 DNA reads TGTGCCAGCAGGTCCGACAGGGGGCCGAATCAGCCCCAGCATTTT. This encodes CASRSDRGPNQPQHF.

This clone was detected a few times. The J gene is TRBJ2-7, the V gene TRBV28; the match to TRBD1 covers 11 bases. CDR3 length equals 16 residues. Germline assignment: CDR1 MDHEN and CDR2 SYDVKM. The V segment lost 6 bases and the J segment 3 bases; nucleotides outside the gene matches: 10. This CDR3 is CASREEPGQGVYEQYF. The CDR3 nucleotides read TGTGCCAGCAGGGAAGAACCGGGACAGGGGGTCTACGAGCAGTACTTC.

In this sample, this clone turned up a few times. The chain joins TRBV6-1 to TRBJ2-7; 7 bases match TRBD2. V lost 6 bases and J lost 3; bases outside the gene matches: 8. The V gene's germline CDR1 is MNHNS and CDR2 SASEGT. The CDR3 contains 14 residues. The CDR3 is CASSRDYAFYEQYF. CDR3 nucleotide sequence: TGTGCCAGCAGCCGGGACTATGCCTTCTACGAGCAGTACTTC.

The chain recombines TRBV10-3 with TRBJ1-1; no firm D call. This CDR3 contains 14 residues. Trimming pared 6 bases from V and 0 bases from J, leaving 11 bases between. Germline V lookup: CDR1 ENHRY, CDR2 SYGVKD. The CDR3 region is CAISMDGLNTEAFF. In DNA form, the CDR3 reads TGTGCCATCAGCATGGACGGATTGAACACTGAAGCTTTCTTT.

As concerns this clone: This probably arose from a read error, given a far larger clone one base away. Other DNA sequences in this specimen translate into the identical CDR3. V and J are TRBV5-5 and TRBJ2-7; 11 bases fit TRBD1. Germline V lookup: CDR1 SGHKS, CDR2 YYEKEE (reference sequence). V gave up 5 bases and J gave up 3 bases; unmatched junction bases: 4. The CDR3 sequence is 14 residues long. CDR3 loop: CASRSGTGGYEQYF. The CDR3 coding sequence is TGTGCCAGCAGAAGTGGGACAGGGGGCTACGAGCAGTACTTC.

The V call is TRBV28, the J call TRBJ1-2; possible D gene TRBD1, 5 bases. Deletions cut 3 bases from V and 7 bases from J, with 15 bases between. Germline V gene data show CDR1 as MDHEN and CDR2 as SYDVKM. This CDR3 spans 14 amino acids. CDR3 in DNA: TGTGCCAGCAGTTTGGGCAGGGTCTTCTCTGGCTACACCTTC. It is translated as CASSLGRVFSGYTF.

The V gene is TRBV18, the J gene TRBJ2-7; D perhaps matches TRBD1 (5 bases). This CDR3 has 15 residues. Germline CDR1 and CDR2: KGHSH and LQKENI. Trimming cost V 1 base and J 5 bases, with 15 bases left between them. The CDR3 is CASSPQGRGFDEQYF. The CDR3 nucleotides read TGTGCCAGCTCACCACAAGGTAGGGGATTCGACGAGCAGTACTTC.

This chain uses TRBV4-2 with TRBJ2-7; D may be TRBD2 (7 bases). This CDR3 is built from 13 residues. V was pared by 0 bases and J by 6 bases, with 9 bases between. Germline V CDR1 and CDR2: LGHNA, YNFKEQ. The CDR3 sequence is CASSQDRGAEQYF. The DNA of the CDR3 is TGTGCCAGCAGCCAAGATCGGGGGGCCGAGCAGTACTTC.